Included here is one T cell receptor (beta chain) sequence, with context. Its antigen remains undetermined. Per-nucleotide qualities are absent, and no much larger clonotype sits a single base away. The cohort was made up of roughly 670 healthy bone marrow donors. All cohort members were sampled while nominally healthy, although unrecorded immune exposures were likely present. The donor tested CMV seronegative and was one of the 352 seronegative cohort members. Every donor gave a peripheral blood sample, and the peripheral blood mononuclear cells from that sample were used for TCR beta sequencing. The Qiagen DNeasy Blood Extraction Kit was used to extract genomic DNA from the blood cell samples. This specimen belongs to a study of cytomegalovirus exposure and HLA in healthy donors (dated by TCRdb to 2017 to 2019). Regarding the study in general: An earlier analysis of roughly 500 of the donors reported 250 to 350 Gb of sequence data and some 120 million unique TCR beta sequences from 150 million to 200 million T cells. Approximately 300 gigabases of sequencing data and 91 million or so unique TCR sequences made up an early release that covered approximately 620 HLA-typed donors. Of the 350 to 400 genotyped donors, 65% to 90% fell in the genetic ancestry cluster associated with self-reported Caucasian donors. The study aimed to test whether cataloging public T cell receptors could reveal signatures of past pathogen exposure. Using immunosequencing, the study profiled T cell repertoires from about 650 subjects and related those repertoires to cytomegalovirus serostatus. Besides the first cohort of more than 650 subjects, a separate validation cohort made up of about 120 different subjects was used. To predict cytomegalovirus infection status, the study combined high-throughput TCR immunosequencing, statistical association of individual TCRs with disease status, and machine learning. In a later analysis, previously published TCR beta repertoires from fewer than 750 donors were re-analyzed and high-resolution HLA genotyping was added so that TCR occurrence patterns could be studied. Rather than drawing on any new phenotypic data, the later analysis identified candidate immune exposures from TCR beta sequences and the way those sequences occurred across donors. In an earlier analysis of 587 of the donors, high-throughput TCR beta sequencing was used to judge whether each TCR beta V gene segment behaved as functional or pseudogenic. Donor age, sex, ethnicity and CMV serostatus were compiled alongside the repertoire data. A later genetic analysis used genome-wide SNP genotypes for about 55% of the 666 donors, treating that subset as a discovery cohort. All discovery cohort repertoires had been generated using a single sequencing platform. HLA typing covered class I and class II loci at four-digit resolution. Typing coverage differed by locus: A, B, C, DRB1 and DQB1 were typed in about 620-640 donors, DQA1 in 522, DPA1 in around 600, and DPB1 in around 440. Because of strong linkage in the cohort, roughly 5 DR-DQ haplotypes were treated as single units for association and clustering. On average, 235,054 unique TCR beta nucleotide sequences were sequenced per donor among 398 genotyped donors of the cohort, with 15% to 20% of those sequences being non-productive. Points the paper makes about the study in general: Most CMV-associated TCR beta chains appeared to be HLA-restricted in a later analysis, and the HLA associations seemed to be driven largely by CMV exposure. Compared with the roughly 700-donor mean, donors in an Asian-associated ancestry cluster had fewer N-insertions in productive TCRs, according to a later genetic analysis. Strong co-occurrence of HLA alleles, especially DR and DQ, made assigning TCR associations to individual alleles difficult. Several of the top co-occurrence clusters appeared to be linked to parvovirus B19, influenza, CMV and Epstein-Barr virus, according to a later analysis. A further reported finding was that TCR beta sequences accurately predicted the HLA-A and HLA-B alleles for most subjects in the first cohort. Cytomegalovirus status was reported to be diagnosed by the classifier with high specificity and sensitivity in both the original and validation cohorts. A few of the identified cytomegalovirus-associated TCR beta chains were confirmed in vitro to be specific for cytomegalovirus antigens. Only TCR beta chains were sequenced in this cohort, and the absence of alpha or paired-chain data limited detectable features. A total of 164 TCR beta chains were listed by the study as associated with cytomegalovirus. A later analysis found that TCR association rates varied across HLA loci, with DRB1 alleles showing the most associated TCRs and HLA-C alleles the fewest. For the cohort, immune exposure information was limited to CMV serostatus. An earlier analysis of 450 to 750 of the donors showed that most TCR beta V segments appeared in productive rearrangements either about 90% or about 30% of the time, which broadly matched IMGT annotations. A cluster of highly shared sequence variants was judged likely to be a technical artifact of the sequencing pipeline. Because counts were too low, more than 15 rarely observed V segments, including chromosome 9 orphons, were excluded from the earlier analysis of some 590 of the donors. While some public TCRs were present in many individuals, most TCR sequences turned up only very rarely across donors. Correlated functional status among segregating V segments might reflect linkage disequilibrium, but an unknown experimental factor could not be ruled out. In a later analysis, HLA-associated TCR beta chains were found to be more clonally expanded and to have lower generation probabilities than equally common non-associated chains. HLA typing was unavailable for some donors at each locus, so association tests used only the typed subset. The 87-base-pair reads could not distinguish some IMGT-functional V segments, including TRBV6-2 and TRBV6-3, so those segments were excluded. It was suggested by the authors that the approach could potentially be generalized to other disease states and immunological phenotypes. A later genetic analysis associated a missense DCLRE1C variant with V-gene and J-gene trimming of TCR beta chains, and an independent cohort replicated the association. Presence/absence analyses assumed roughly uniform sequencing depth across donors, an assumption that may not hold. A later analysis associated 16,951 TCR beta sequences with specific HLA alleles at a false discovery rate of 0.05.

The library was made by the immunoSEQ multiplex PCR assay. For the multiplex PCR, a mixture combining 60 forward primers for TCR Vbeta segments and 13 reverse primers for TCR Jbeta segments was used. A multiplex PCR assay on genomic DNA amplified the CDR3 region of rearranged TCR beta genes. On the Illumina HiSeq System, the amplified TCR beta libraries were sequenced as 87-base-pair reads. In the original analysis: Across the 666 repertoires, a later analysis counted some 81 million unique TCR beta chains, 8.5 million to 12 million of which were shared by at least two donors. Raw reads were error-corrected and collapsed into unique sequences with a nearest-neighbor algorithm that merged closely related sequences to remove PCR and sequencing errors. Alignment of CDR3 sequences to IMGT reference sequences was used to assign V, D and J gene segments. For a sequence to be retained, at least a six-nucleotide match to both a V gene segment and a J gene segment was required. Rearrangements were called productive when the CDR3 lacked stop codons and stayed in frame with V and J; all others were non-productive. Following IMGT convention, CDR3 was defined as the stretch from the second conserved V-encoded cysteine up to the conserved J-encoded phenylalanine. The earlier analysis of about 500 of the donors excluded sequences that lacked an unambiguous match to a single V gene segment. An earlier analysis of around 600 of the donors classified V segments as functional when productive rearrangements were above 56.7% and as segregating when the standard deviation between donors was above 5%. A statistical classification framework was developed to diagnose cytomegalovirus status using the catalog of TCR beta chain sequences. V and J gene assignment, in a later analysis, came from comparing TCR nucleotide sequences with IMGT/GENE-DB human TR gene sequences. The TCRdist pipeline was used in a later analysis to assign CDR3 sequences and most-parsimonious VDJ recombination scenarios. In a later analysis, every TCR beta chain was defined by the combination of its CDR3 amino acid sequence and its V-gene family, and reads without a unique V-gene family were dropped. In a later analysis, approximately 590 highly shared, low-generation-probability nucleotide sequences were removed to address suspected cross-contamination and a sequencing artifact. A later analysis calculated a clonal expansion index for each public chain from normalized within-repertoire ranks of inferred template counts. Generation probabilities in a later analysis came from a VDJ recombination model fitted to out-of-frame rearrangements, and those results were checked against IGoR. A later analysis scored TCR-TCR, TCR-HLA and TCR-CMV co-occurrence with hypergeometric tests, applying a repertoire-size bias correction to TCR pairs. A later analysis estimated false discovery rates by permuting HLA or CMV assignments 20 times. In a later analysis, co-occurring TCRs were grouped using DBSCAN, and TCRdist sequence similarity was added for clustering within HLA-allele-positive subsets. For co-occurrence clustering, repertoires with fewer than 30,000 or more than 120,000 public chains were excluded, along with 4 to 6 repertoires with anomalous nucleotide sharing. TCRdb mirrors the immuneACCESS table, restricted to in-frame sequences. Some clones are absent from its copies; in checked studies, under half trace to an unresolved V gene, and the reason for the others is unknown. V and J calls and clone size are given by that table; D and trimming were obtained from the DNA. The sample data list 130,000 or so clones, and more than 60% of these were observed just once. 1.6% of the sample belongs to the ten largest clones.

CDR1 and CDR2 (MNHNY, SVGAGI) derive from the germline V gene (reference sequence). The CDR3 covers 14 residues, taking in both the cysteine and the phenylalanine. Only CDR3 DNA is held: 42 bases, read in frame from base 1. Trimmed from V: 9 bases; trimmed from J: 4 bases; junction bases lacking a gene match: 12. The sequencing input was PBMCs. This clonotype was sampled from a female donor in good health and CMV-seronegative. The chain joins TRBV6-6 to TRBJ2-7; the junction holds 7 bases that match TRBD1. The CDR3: CASTMGRGIYEQYF. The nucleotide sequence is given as TGTGCCAGTACCATGGGCAGGGGGATATACGAGCAGTACTTC.